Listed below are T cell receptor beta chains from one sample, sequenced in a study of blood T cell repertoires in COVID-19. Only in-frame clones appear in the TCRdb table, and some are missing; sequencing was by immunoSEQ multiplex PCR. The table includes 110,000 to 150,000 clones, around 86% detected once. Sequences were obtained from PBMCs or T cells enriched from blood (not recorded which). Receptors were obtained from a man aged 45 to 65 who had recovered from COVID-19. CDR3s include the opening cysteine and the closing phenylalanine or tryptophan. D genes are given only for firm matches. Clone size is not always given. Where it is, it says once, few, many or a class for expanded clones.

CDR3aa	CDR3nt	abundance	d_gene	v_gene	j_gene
CASSQGDRNSPLHF	TGCGCCAGCAGCCAGGGCGATCGTAATTCACCCCTCCACTTT	-	-	TRBV4-1	TRBJ1-6
CATSFGQNQPQHF	TGTGCCACCAGCTTCGGACAGAATCAGCCCCAGCATTTT	-	-	TRBV24-1	TRBJ1-5
CASSRGGDSPLHF	TGTGCCAGCAGCAGGGGCGGGGATTCACCCCTCCACTTT	-	-	TRBV3-1/TRBV3-2	TRBJ1-6
CAWSQGRETQYF	TGTGCCTGGAGTCAAGGGAGGGAGACCCAGTACTTC	-	-	TRBV30	TRBJ2-5
CASRRQGNQPQHF	TGTGCCAGCAGACGACAGGGGAATCAGCCCCAGCATTTT	once	TRBD1	TRBV12-3/TRBV12-4	TRBJ1-5
CASSTLAGGPNAEQFF	TGTGCCAGCAGCACTCTAGCGGGGGGGCCGAATGCTGAGCAGTTCTTC	-	TRBD2	TRBV5-4	TRBJ2-1
CASSLGGFGGTDTQYF	TGCGCCAGCAGCTTGGGAGGGTTCGGAGGCACAGATACGCAGTATTTT	once	-	TRBV5-1	TRBJ2-3
CASSLAGVKGYTF	TGTGCCAGCAGCTTAGCTGGAGTAAAAGGCTACACCTTC	-	-	TRBV7-9	TRBJ1-2
CASSQDWAGPTDTQYF	TGTGCCAGCAGCCAAGATTGGGCAGGGCCAACAGATACGCAGTATTTT	-	-	TRBV14	TRBJ2-3
CASSLNGPGLVRDTQYF	TGTGCCAGCAGCTTAAACGGGCCGGGACTAGTGAGAGATACGCAGTATTTT	-	TRBD2	TRBV7-3	TRBJ2-3
CASSLVRDSKQFF	TGTGCCAGCAGCTTAGTCCGGGACAGCAAGCAGTTCTTC	-	TRBD1	TRBV11-2	TRBJ2-1
CASSRRESSYNSPLHF	TGTGCCAGTAGTCGGCGGGAGAGCTCCTATAATTCACCCCTCCACTTT	-	-	TRBV19	TRBJ1-6
CASRPGTGPGGHGYTF	TGCGCCAGCCGTCCCGGGACAGGGCCGGGAGGCCATGGCTACACCTTC	few	TRBD1	TRBV5-1	TRBJ1-2
CASSFQGNTQYF	TGTGCCAGCAGCTTCCAGGGCAATACGCAGTATTTT	-	-	TRBV5-5	TRBJ2-3
CASSLWGGGDRHSPLHF	TGTGCCAGCAGTTTATGGGGCGGGGGAGACCGACATTCACCCCTCCACTTT	-	-	TRBV28	TRBJ1-6
CAISPQGARSGANVLTF	TGTGCCATCAGTCCCCAGGGGGCGAGGTCTGGGGCCAACGTCCTGACTTTC	-	TRBD1	TRBV10-3	TRBJ2-6
CSAGTGRGYTF	TGCAGTGCCGGGACAGGAAGGGGCTACACCTTC	-	TRBD1	TRBV20-1	TRBJ1-2
CATRNTEAFF	TGTGCCACGAGAAACACTGAAGCTTTCTTT	-	-	TRBV28	TRBJ1-1
CASSLVASSTYNEQFF	TGTGCCAGCAGCTTAGTTGCTAGCTCAACCTACAATGAGCAGTTCTTC	-	-	TRBV11-2	TRBJ2-1
CASSLEGGYSPLHF	TGTGCCAGCAGCTTAGAGGGAGGGTATTCACCCCTCCACTTT	-	-	TRBV7-9	TRBJ1-6
CASSPLGQGMTDTQYF	TGTGCCAGCAGCCCCCTTGGACAGGGGATGACAGATACGCAGTATTTT	-	TRBD1	TRBV4-2	TRBJ2-3
CAWSVPTSGTKNTEAFF	TGTGCCTGGAGCGTACCGACCTCCGGGACAAAAAACACTGAAGCTTTCTTT	-	-	TRBV30	TRBJ1-1
CSVDLTGDHYGYTF	TGCAGCGTTGACTTGACAGGGGATCACTATGGCTACACCTTC	-	TRBD1	TRBV29-1	TRBJ1-2
CASSRGQVTWGEAFF	TGCGCCAGCTCCCGGGGACAGGTGACCTGGGGGGAAGCTTTCTTT	once	TRBD1	TRBV5-1	TRBJ1-1
CASSYYAKGDEQFF	TGCGCCAGCAGTTATTACGCGAAGGGAGATGAGCAGTTCTTC	few	-	TRBV5-1	TRBJ2-1
CASSLKAAGQETQYF	TGTGCCAGCAGCTTAAAGGCAGCGGGTCAAGAGACCCAGTACTTC	-	-	TRBV7-3	TRBJ2-5
CASSEQGAISEAFF	TGTGCCAGTAGTGAACAGGGGGCTATCTCTGAAGCTTTCTTT	-	TRBD1	TRBV19	TRBJ1-1
CASSHRTGGLNTEAFF	TGTGCCAGCTCACACCGGACAGGGGGTCTGAACACTGAAGCTTTCTTT	-	TRBD1	TRBV18	TRBJ1-1
CASYSGGSTEAFF	TGTGCCAGCTACTCCGGGGGGAGCACTGAAGCTTTCTTT	-	-	TRBV18	TRBJ1-1
CASSNPGGEQYF	TGTGCCAGCAGTAACCCAGGGGGAGAGCAGTACTTC	-	TRBD1	TRBV6-6	TRBJ2-7
CASRAGVTDTQYF	TGTGCCAGCAGGGCGGGGGTCACAGATACGCAGTATTTT	-	TRBD2	TRBV28	TRBJ2-3
CASSLSPSPEQFF	TGTGCCAGCAGTTTATCCCCTAGTCCAGAGCAGTTCTTC	-	-	TRBV28	TRBJ2-1
CASSPRTGSQPQHF	TGTGCCAGCAGTCCTCGGACAGGAAGTCAGCCCCAGCATTTT	-	TRBD1	TRBV28	TRBJ1-5
CASSLTGPETQYF	TGCGCCAGCAGCCTGACAGGGCCGGAGACCCAGTACTTC	-	TRBD1	TRBV5-1	TRBJ2-5
CASSGWTGGIYGYTF	TGTGCCAGTAGTGGTTGGACAGGGGGTATCTATGGCTACACCTTC	once	TRBD1	TRBV19	TRBJ1-2
CASSLGQEGLSPLHF	TGTGCCAGCAGCTTAGGGCAGGAGGGTCTTTCACCCCTCCACTTT	-	-	TRBV7-8	TRBJ1-6
CASSLAAVRRNRTNYGYTF	TGTGCCAGCAGCTTAGCGGCAGTTAGGAGAAACAGGACTAACTATGGCTACACCTTC	-	-	TRBV7-8	TRBJ1-2
CASSQGADYGYTF	TGTGCCAGCAGCCAGGGGGCGGACTATGGCTACACCTTC	-	-	TRBV3-1/TRBV3-2	TRBJ1-2
CASKGSYSYNEQFF	TGCGCCAGCAAGGGGTCTTACTCCTACAATGAGCAGTTCTTC	-	-	TRBV5-1	TRBJ2-1